This TCR beta chain came from a study of OX40 agonist ivuxolimab in advanced cancers. About the study: Given to patients was ivuxolimab, an agonistic anti-OX40 (CD134) antibody. Dose-escalation patients' cancers were hepatocellular carcinoma, melanoma, renal cell or head and neck cancer.

The protocol was immunoSEQ multiplex PCR, while the TCRdb copy is restricted to in-frame clones and leaves out a portion. The sample yields approximately 70,000 clones, approximately 80% seen once. This clone was picked up a small number of times. Antigen specificity is unknown. Study observations and caveats: At 0.1 to 3.0 mg/kg, CD4+ and CD8+ blood T cells expanded clonally by week 6.

Blood samples were obtained at baseline, cycle 4 day 1, and cycle 7 day 1. The sequenced sample was CD4+ or CD8+ T cells sorted from blood, obtained in a trial of the OX40 agonist ivuxolimab. The TCR originated in an adult with an advanced solid tumor such as melanoma, head and neck, liver or kidney cancer.

Written as DNA, the CDR3 is TGTGCCAGCAGTTTGGATGGCGGAGTCAGACGAAACACCATATATTTT. Translated, it gives CASSLDGGVRRNTIYF. J is TRBJ1-3 and V is TRBV28; D is ambiguous. V was trimmed by 3 bases and J by 5 bases, leaving 17 bases between them. Germline V gene lookup returns CDR1 MDHEN and CDR2 SYDVKM. This CDR3 contains 16 residues.